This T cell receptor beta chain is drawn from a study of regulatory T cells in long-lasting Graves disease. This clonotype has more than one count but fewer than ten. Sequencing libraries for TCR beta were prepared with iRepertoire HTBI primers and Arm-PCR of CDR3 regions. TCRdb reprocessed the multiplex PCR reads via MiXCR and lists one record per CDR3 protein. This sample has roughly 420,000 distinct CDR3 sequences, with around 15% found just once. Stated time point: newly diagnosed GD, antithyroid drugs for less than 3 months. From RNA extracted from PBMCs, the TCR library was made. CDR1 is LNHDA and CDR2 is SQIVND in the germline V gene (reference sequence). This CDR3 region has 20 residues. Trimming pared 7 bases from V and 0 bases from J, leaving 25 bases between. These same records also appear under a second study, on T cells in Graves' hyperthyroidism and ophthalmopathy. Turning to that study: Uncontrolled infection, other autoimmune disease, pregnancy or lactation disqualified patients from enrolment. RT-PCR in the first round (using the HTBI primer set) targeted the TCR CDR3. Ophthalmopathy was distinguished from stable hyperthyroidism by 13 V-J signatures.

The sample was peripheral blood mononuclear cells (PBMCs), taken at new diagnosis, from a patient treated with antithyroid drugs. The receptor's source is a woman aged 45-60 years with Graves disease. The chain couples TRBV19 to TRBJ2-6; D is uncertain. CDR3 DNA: TGTGCCAGTACTCGTAGGCAGGCTGGGCTCCTGGGCTCTGGGGCCAACGTCCTGACTTTC. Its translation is CASTRRQAGLLGSGANVLTF.